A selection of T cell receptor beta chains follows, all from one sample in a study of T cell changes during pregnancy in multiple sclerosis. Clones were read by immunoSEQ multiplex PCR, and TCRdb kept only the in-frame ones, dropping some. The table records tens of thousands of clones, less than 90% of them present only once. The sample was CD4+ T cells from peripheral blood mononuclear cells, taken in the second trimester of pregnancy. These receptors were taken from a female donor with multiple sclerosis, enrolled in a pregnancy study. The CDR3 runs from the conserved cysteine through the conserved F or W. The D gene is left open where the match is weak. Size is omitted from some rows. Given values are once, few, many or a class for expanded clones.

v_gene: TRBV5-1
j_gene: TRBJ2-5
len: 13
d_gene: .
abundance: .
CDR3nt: TGCGCCAGCAGCTTGAGGACAGAAGAGACCCAGTACTTC
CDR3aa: CASSLRTEETQYF

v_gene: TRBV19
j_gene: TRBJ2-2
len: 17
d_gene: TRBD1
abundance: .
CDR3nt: TGTGCCAGTAGTAAATGGTGGACAGGGGCTGACACCGGGGAGCTGTTTTTT
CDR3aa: CASSKWWTGADTGELFF

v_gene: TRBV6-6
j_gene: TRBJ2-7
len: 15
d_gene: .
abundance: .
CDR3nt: TGTGCCAGCAGCCCACCCGGGATGAACTCCTACGAGCAGTACTTC
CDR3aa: CASSPPGMNSYEQYF

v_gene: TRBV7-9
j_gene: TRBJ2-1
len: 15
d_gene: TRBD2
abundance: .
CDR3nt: TGTGCCAGCAGCTTAGAGGGCGGGAGGGCAGGTGAGCAGTTCTTC
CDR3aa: CASSLEGGRAGEQFF

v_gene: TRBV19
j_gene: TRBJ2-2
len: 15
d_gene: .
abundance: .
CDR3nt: TGTGCCAGTAGTATAGCGGGATTGAACACCGGGGAGCTGTTTTTT
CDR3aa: CASSIAGLNTGELFF

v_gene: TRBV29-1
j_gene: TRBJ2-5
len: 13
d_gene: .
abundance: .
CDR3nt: TGCAGCGTTGGATCGACATTGCAAGAGACCCAGTACTTC
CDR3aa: CSVGSTLQETQYF

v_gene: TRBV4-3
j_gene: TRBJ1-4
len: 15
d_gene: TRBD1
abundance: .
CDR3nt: TGCGCCAGCAGCCAAGCAACAGGGGGCGGAGAAGGTCTGTTTTTT
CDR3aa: CASSQATGGGEGLFF

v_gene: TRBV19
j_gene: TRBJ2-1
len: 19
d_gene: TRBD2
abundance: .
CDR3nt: TGTGCCAGTAGTATAGGTGGACTAGCGGGAGTAGGGTCCTACAATGAGCAGTTCTTC
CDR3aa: CASSIGGLAGVGSYNEQFF

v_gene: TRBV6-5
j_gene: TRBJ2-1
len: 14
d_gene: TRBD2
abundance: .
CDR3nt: TGTGCCAGCAAGACTAGCGGATTAAACAATGAGCAGTTCTTC
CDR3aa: CASKTSGLNNEQFF

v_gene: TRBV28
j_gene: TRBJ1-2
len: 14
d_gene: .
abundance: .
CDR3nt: TGTGCCAGCAGTTTATCATTCGGGTTTAGTGGCTACACCTTC
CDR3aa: CASSLSFGFSGYTF

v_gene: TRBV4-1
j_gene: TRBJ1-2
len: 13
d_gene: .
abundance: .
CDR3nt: TGCGCCAGCAGCCATTCTAGGAGTCTTGGCTACACCTTC
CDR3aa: CASSHSRSLGYTF

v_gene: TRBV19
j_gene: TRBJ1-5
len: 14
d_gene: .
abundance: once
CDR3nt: TGTGCCAGTGCCCGTCTAAATAGCAATCAGCCCCAGCATTTT
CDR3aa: CASARLNSNQPQHF

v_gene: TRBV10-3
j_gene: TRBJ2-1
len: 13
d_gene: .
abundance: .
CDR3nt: TGTGCCATCGGGGGGACTGATAACAATGAGCAGTTCTTC
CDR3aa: CAIGGTDNNEQFF

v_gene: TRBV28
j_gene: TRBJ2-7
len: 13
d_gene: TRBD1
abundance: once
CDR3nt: TGTGCCAGCTGGGGACAGGGATCCTACGAGCAGTACTTC
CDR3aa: CASWGQGSYEQYF

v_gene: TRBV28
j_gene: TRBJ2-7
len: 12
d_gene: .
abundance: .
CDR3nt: TGTGCCAGCAGTCCGGACATCTACGAGCAGTACTTC
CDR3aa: CASSPDIYEQYF

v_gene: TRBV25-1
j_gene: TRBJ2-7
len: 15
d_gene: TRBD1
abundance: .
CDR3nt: TGTGCCAGCAGTGACGCAGGGACAGGGTTGTACGAGCAGTACTTC
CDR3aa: CASSDAGTGLYEQYF

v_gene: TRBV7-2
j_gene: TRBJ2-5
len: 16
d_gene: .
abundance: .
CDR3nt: TGTGCCAGCAGCCGCCAGGTCAGGGGCGCGGAAGAGACCCAGTACTTC
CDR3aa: CASSRQVRGAEETQYF

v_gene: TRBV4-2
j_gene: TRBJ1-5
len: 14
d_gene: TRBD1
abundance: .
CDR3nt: TGTGCCAGCAGCCCGACAGGGGGCAATCAGCCCCAGCATTTT
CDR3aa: CASSPTGGNQPQHF

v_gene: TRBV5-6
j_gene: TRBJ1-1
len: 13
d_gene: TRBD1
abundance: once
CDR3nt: TGTGCCAGCAGGCGGACAGGGAGAACTGAAGCTTTCTTT
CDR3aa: CASRRTGRTEAFF

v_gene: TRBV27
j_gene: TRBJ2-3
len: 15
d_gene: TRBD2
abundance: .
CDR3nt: TGTGCCAGCAGTCCCCGACTAGCGGGAGGTTATACGCAGTATTTT
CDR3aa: CASSPRLAGGYTQYF

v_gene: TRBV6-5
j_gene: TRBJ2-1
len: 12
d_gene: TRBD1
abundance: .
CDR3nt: TGTGCCAGAGGGCCAGGGGGCGATGAGCAGTTCTTC
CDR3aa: CARGPGGDEQFF

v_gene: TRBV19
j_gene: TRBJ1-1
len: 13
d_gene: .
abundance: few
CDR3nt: TGTGCCAGTAGTCCTGACGGGGTCACTGAAGCTTTCTTT
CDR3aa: CASSPDGVTEAFF

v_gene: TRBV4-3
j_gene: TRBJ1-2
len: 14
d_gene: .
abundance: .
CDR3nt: TGCGCCAGCAGCCCTCACCAGGCAAACTATGGCTACACCTTC
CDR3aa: CASSPHQANYGYTF

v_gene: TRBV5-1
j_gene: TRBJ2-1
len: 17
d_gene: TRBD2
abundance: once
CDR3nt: TGCGCCAGCAGCGCCCAGACTAGCGGGTTCACCTACAATGAGCAGTTCTTC
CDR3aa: CASSAQTSGFTYNEQFF

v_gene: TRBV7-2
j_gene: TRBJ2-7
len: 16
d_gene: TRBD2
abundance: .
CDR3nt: TGTGCCAGCAGCTTAGGGGACTTAGCGGGTTCCTACGAGCAGTACTTC
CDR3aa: CASSLGDLAGSYEQYF

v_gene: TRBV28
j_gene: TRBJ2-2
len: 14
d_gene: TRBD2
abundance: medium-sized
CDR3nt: TGTGCCAGCATCGGGACTAGCGAAACCGGGGAGCTGTTTTTT
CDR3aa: CASIGTSETGELFF

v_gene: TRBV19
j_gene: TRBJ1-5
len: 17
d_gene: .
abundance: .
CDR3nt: TGTGCCACCACGATGGGCCCAGACAGCCATAGCAATCAGCCCCAGCATTTT
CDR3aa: CATTMGPDSHSNQPQHF

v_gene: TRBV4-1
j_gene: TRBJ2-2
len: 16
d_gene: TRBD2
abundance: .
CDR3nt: TGCGCCAGCAGCCAACGTCTAGCGGGAGTCACCGGGGAGCTGTTTTTT
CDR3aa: CASSQRLAGVTGELFF

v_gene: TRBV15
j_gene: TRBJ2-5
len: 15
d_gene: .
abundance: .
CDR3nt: TGTGCCACCAGCAGAGGAAGACTAGTAGTAGAGACCCAGTACTTC
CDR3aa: CATSRGRLVVETQYF

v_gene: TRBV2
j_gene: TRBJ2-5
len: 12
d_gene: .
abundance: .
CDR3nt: TGTGCCAGCAGTGCCTATCCGGAGACCCAGTACTTC
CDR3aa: CASSAYPETQYF

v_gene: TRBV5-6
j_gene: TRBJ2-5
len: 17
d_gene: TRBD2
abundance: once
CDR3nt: TGTGCCAGCAGCTTGGGACTAGCGGGATTAGTGGGAGAGACCCAGTACTTC
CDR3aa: CASSLGLAGLVGETQYF

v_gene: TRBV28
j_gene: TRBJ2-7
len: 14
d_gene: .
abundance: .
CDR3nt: TGTGCCACCATAGAGAACAGAAGGCCCTACGAGCAGTACTTC
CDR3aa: CATIENRRPYEQYF

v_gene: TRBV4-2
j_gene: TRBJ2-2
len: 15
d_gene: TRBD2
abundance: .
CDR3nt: TGTGCCAGCAGCCCGAGACTAGCGTCGGGCGGGGAGCTGTTTTTT
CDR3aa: CASSPRLASGGELFF

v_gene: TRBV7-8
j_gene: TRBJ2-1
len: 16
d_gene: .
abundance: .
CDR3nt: TGTGCCAGCAGCTTAGGACAGCTTCTATCCTACAATGAGCAGTTCTTC
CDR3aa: CASSLGQLLSYNEQFF

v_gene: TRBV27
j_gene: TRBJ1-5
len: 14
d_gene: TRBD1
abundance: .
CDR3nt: TGTGCCAGCAGTCTTGGGACAGGGAATCAGCCCCAGCATTTT
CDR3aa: CASSLGTGNQPQHF

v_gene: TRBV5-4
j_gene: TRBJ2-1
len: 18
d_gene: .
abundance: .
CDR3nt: TGTGCCAGCAGCAATAAGCGGGCGGTGGGACTGGCAAGTAATGAGCAGTTCTTC
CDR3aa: CASSNKRAVGLASNEQFF

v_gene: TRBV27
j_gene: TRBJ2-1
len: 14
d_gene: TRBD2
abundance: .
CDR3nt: TGTGCCAGCAACTCAGCGGGAGCTGTCAATGAGCAGTTCTTC
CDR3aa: CASNSAGAVNEQFF

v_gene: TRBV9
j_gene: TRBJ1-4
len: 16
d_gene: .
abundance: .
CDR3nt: TGTGCCAGCAGCGTCGGTTTGCGGGAAGGGGATGAAAAACTGTTTTTT
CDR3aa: CASSVGLREGDEKLFF

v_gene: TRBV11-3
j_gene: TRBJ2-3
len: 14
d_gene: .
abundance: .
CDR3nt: TGTGCCAGCAGCATGGACAGAAGCACAGATACGCAGTATTTT
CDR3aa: CASSMDRSTDTQYF

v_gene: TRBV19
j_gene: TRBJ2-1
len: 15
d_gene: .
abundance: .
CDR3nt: TGTGCCAGTACCCTGGACAGATACTCCTACAATGAGCAGTTCTTC
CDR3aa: CASTLDRYSYNEQFF

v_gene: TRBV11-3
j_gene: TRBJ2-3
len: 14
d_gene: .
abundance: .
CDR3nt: TGTGCCAGCAGCTTAACAGGGATCACAGATACGCAGTATTTT
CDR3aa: CASSLTGITDTQYF

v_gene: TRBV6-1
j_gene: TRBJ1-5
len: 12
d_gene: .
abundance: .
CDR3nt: TGTGCCAGCAGTTCTCTCAATCAGCCCCAGCATTTT
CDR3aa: CASSSLNQPQHF

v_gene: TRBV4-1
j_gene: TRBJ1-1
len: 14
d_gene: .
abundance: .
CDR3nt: TGCGCCAGCAGCCCTGCCCGGGGTGGAACTGAAGCTTTCTTT
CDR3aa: CASSPARGGTEAFF

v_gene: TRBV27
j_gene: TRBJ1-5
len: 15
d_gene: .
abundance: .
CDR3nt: TGTGCCAGCAGTGGTGCACAGACTAGCAATCAGCCCCAGCATTTT
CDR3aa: CASSGAQTSNQPQHF

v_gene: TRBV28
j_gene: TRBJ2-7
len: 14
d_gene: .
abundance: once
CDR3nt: TGTGCCAGCAGCCCCGGGACACTAACCTACGAGCAGTACTTC
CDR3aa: CASSPGTLTYEQYF

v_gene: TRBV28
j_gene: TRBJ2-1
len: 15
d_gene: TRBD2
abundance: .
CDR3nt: TGTGCCAGCCGAAACGGGGGGAAGGTTTACAATGAGCAGTTCTTC
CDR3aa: CASRNGGKVYNEQFF

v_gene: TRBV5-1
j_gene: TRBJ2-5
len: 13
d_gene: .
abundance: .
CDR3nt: TGCGCCAGCAGCTTGACAGGGTGGGTGACCCAGTACTTC
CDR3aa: CASSLTGWVTQYF